This T cell receptor beta chain derives from a study of cytomegalovirus exposure and HLA in healthy donors. Study as a whole: In a later analysis, the roughly 120 validation repertoires were reported to have used the same platform as the 600 to 700 first-cohort repertoires. Notes on the study in general: Across donors, most TCRs were seen rarely, yet some public ones were widespread. A list of approximately 160 TCR beta chains associated with cytomegalovirus was given.

Concerning this clone itself: Its antigen is not known.

The CDR3 runs 15 residues. V was pared by 5 bases and J by 2 bases, with 13 bases between. Germline CDR1 is SGHTA and CDR2 is FQGNSA. The data were produced by immunoSEQ multiplex PCR, yet TCRdb's version contains in-frame clones alone and is incomplete. Here the sample spans tens of thousands of clones, around 81% being singletons. The rearrangement uses TRBV7-2 and TRBJ1-3; D gene ambiguous. This clonotype originated in a man aged 25 to 40 in good health and CMV-seronegative. The specimen was PBMCs. CDR3 protein: CASSPQTGTGNTIYF. DNA for the CDR3: TGTGCCAGCAGCCCTCAGACCGGGACTGGAAACACCATATATTTT.